The TCR beta chain under discussion was sequenced for a study of monozygotic twins with inflammatory bowel disease. Overall study findings and caveats: TCRbeta inverse Simpson diversity was decreased in IBD patients versus healthy co-twins. A lone strong IBD-associated signal or clonotype found no support.

With regard to this clonotype: Its antigen is still unknown.

Germline lookup yields CDR1 MDHEN and CDR2 SYDVKM. The CDR3 length is 15 residues. With the 5' RACE reads reprocessed, TCRdb shows one record per CDR3 protein and no DNA. Its table records more than 300,000 distinct CDR3 sequences. The clonotype comes from a human donor with ulcerative colitis or Crohn's disease, or a healthy co-twin of an affected twin (not recorded which). The sequenced sample was blood. The chain uses TRBV28 and TRBJ2-7; TCRdb names TRBD1, which stays unverified in the absence of DNA. The CDR3 spells CASSSQGLGSYEQYF. Based on the CDR3 plus reference TRBV28 and TRBJ2-7, the full variable domain is DVKVTQSSRYLVKRTGEKVFLECVQDMDHENMFWYRQDPGLGLRLIYFSYDVKMKEKGDIPEGYSVSREKKERFSLILESASTNQTSMYLCASSSQGLGSYEQYFGPGTRLTVT.